The 32 T cell receptor beta chains reported below all come from one sample, sequenced in a study of cytomegalovirus exposure and HLA in healthy donors. Vbeta (60) and Jbeta (13) primers were used in the PCR. Profiling relied on immunoSEQ multiplex PCR, and the TCRdb table lists in-frame clones only, not all of them. The data contain under 200,000 clones, around 68% of them singletons. Specimen: PBMCs. These receptor sequences come from a middle-aged man in good health and CMV-seronegative.

The gene calls are TRBV30 and TRBJ2-7; 10 nucleotides agree with TRBD2. This CDR3 is 14 amino acids long. Looked up from germline, CDR1 is GTSNPN and CDR2 is SVGIG (reference sequence). Losses at the gene ends were 1 base for V and 6 bases for J; bases not matched to a gene: 6. The CDR3 is CAWSAGLAVGEQYF. The CDR3, as DNA: TGTGCCTGGAGTGCCGGACTAGCGGTAGGCGAGCAGTACTTC.

V is TRBV5-6 and J is TRBJ1-5; D gene unclear. There are 14 residues in the CDR3. Germline lookup yields CDR1 SGHDT and CDR2 YYEEEE. Trimming stripped 2 bases from V and 6 bases from J, with 12 bases between. The CDR3 is CASSFGARGQPQHF. The CDR3 coding sequence is TGTGCCAGCAGCTTTGGAGCGCGGGGTCAGCCCCAGCATTTT.

In this sample, this clone turned up once. The genes are TRBV6-5 and TRBJ1-5, with 9 bases that match TRBD1. The germline V gene has CDR1 MNHEY and CDR2 SVGAGI. With 5 bases clipped from V and 5 bases from J, the junction kept 7 bases outside the gene matches. This CDR3 is built from 15 residues. DNA for the CDR3: TGTGCCAGCAGTGTAACAGGGGGCTCGGATCAGCCCCAGCATTTT. This codes for CASSVTGGSDQPQHF.

The chain carries TRBV10-3 and TRBJ2-3; tentatively, D is TRBD2 (6 bases). The ends were cut back, 8 bases at V and 1 base at J, with 19 bases in the middle. The CDR3 is made up of 16 amino acids. Germline assignment: CDR1 ENHRY and CDR2 SYGVKD. The CDR3 DNA reads as TGTGCCATCGGAAACCCGGGACTGGGGGGCACAGATACGCAGTATTTT. As protein: CAIGNPGLGGTDTQYF.

V usage is TRBV5-4 and J usage is TRBJ1-1, with 9 nucleotides matching TRBD1. CDR1 is SGHNT and CDR2 is YYREEE in the germline V gene (reference sequence). This CDR3 region has 15 residues. V gave up 4 bases and J gave up 4 bases; unmatched junction bases: 8. CDR3 nucleotide sequence: TGTGCCAGCAGCGAAAGACAGGGGGGGGTCACTGAAGCTTTCTTT. The encoded protein is CASSERQGGVTEAFF.

The CDR3 loop is CASSRFRGYEQYF. In DNA, the CDR3 is TGCGCCAGCAGCCGATTCAGGGGTTACGAGCAGTACTTC. V and J are TRBV4-3 and TRBJ2-7; TRBD1 might be the D (6 bases). V lost 4 bases, J lost 4 bases, and 11 bases lay in between. The germline V gene has CDR1 LGHNA and CDR2 YSLEER. The CDR3 runs to 13 residues.

The rearrangement uses TRBV6-1 and TRBJ2-5; D gene ambiguous. The length of the CDR3 is 11 residues. The V end lost 4 bases, the J end lost 3 bases, and 3 bases lay between the germline ends. CDR1 and CDR2 (germline): MNHNS, SASEGT. This CDR3 reads CASSAEETQYF. The CDR3 coding sequence is TGTGCCAGCAGTGCCGAAGAGACCCAGTACTTC.

This clone was picked up a small number of times. The rearrangement joins TRBV6-5 to TRBJ2-1, with 7 bases identical to TRBD1. V was clipped by 5 bases and J by 0 bases; unmatched bases: 4. CDR3 size: 15 residues. Germline V gene lookup returns CDR1 MNHEY and CDR2 SVGAGI. This chain's CDR3 is CASSKGQFSYNEQFF. The CDR3 DNA reads TGTGCCAGCAGTAAGGGACAGTTCTCCTACAATGAGCAGTTCTTC.

The rearrangement uses TRBV4-2 and TRBJ2-7; D is undetermined. V was shortened by 1 base and J by 2 bases, with 9 bases between the two germline ends. The CDR3 extends over 14 amino acids. Looked up from germline, CDR1 is LGHNA and CDR2 is YNFKEQ. CDR3 nucleotides: TGTGCCAGCAGCCAAGCTGGGCAGACCTACGAGCAGTACTTC. This encodes CASSQAGQTYEQYF.

This clone was counted only a few times. This chain joins TRBV4-1 and TRBJ2-5; tentatively, D is TRBD2 (5 bases). Per the germline V gene, CDR1 is MGHRA and CDR2 is YSYEKL. This CDR3 is built from 16 residues. V was trimmed by 1 base and J by 1 base, leaving 13 bases between them. Written as DNA, the CDR3 is TGCGCCAGCAGCCAAGTCCCGGGGTCCCGCCAAGAGACCCAGTACTTC. It codes for CASSQVPGSRQETQYF.

V usage is TRBV28 and J usage is TRBJ2-1; D might be TRBD2 (5 bases). Germline lookup yields CDR1 MDHEN and CDR2 SYDVKM. The CDR3 sequence is 15 residues long. V dropped 7 bases and J dropped 6 bases, with 19 bases sitting between them. CDR3 protein: CASIGRRVSVNEQFF. For the CDR3, the DNA is TGTGCCAGCATTGGACGGCGGGTGTCTGTCAATGAGCAGTTCTTC. Combining the CDR3 with reference TRBV28 and TRBJ2-1 gives the whole variable domain DVKVTQSSRYLVKRTGEKVFLECVQDMDHENMFWYRQDPGLGLRLIYFSYDVKMKEKGDIPEGYSVSREKKERFSLILESASTNQTSMYLCASIGRRVSVNEQFFGPGTRLTVL.

This clone was observed many times. The chain recombines TRBV6-5 with TRBJ2-5; 8 bases line up with TRBD1. Germline trimming cut 5 bases from V and 4 bases from J; bases unmatched to any gene: 3. Germline V gene sequence: CDR1 MNHEY, CDR2 SVGAGI. The CDR3 length is 13 residues. The DNA for the CDR3 is TGTGCCAGCAGTGACACAGGGGGAGAGACCCAGTACTTC. This sequence encodes CASSDTGGETQYF.

The chain links TRBV11-2 to TRBJ2-3; no reliable D call. The CDR3 has 14 residues. V lost 2 bases and J lost 0, with 6 bases in between. Germline V lookup: CDR1 SGHAT, CDR2 FQNNGV. The CDR3 reads CASSLLASTDTQYF. CDR3 nucleotide sequence: TGTGCCAGCAGCTTATTGGCCAGCACAGATACGCAGTATTTT.

This chain links TRBV7-2 with TRBJ2-7; D not certain. There are 13 residues in the CDR3. Trimming shortened V by 1 base and J by 7 bases, and 11 bases separated the two germline ends. The germline CDR1 and CDR2 sequences are SGHTA and FQGNSA. The CDR3 is CASSLVIYFEQYF. The CDR3 nucleotides read TGTGCCAGCAGCTTAGTTATCTATTTTGAGCAGTACTTC.

This clone has more than one count but fewer than ten. The chain employs TRBV4-1 and TRBJ1-1; a weak D match, TRBD1 (5 bases). V dropped 0 bases and J dropped 4 bases, with 15 bases sitting between them. The length of the CDR3 is 16 residues. Germline values: CDR1 MGHRA, CDR2 YSYEKL. CDR3 in amino acids: CASSQEGPGLATEAFF. CDR3 in DNA: TGCGCCAGCAGCCAAGAAGGGCCAGGGCTGGCCACTGAAGCTTTCTTT.

The V gene is TRBV6-5, the J gene TRBJ2-1; 11 bases are shared with TRBD2. There are 13 residues in the CDR3. Germline CDR1 and CDR2: MNHEY and SVGAGI. Losses at the gene ends were 5 bases for V and 9 bases for J; bases not matched to a gene: 3. The CDR3 DNA sequence: TGTGCCAGCAGTACGGGACTAGCGGCTGAGCAGTTCTTC. Translating it yields CASSTGLAAEQFF.

The rearrangement joins TRBV18 to TRBJ1-4; D possibly corresponds to TRBD1 (6 bases). V was cut by 3 bases and J by 5 bases, with 10 bases left in between. Germline V gene sequence: CDR1 KGHSH, CDR2 LQKENI. The length of the CDR3 is 14 residues. The CDR3, as DNA: TGTGCCAGCTCACCGGGACAAGAGAATGAAAAACTGTTTTTT. Translation gives CASSPGQENEKLFF.

The gene calls are TRBV19 and TRBJ1-5; 7 nucleotides agree with TRBD1. The CDR3 sequence is 15 residues long. After removal of 3 bases from V and 4 bases from J, the junction contained 6 bases not matched to a gene. The germline gives CDR1 LNHDA, CDR2 SQIVND (reference sequence). The CDR3 loop reads CASSIGRGQNQPQHF. CDR3 nucleotides: TGTGCCAGTAGTATTGGCAGGGGACAGAATCAGCCCCAGCATTTT.

The chain employs TRBV7-8 and TRBJ2-7; weak D call: TRBD2 (5 bases). This CDR3 is built from 15 residues. V was trimmed by 4 bases and J by 2 bases, leaving 15 bases between them. CDR1 and CDR2 from the germline V gene are SGHVS and FQNEAQ. This chain's CDR3 is CASSSVLATTYEQYF. The CDR3 DNA is TGTGCCAGCAGCTCCGTTTTAGCGACCACCTACGAGCAGTACTTC.

V and J are TRBV2 and TRBJ1-5; TRBD1 is a possible D gene (6 bases). Germline V gene sequence: CDR1 SNHLY, CDR2 FYNNEI. CDR3 size: 15 residues. Trimming pared 10 bases from V and 0 bases from J, leaving 16 bases between. In DNA, the CDR3 is TGTGCCACTCGAGGACAGACATATAGCAATCAGCCCCAGCATTTT. Translation gives CATRGQTYSNQPQHF.

This clone was detected only a few times. The rearrangement uses TRBV6-1 and TRBJ2-7; 7 nucleotides line up with TRBD1. Trimming took 6 bases from V and 2 from J; bases not matched to a gene: 7. This CDR3 contains 14 residues. The germline CDR1 and CDR2 sequences are MNHNS and SASEGT. CDR3 sequence: CASRTVGGAYEQYF. DNA for the CDR3: TGTGCCAGCAGGACGGTAGGGGGCGCCTACGAGCAGTACTTC.

Only a few counts were recorded for this clone. The chain uses TRBV7-9 and TRBJ2-7; 9 positions agree with TRBD1. The V segment lost 5 bases and the J segment 6 bases; nucleotides outside the gene matches: 5. Germline V gene lookup returns CDR1 SEHNR and CDR2 FQNEAQ (reference sequence). This CDR3 contains 13 residues. The CDR3 nucleotides read TGTGCCAGCAGCACCCGGGACAGGGTCGAGCAGTACTTC. As protein: CASSTRDRVEQYF. The full variable domain, in which reference TRBV7-9 and TRBJ2-7 provide the parts outside the CDR3, is DTGVSQNPRHKITKRGQNVTFRCDPISEHNRLYWYRQTLGQGPEFLTYFQNEAQLEKSRLLSDRFSAERPKGSFSTLEIQRTEQGDSAMYLCASSTRDRVEQYFGPGTRLTVT.

This clone has only a few counts. This chain connects TRBV6-5 to TRBJ2-3; D is unclear. In germline, CDR1 is MNHEY, CDR2 SVGAGI. The V end was cut by 0 bases, the J end by 6 bases, with 7 bases between. This CDR3 spans 13 amino acids. The CDR3 coding sequence is TGTGCCAGCAGTTACTCGACCGGGGATACGCAGTATTTT. This sequence encodes CASSYSTGDTQYF.

This rearrangement joins TRBV6-1 to TRBJ2-7; 8 positions match TRBD1. V trimming: 1 base; J trimming: 5 bases; junction bases outside the gene matches: 10. CDR1 MNHNS and CDR2 SASEGT come from the germline V gene. This CDR3 is 16 amino acids long. The CDR3 DNA sequence: TGTGCCAGCAGTGAAGAGGACGGCACAGGGGGAAACGAGCAGTACTTC. The encoded protein is CASSEEDGTGGNEQYF.

The chain has TRBV13 and TRBJ2-5; D unresolved. Trimming left V 3 bases short and J 3 bases short, with 8 bases between. This CDR3 contains 13 residues. Germline lookup yields CDR1 PRHDT and CDR2 FYEKMQ (reference sequence). CDR3 amino acids: CASSFRSEETQYF. The DNA of the CDR3 is TGTGCCAGCAGCTTCAGAAGCGAAGAGACCCAGTACTTC.

The J gene is TRBJ2-1, the V gene TRBV2, with TRBD2 as a possible D gene (5 bases). Per germline, CDR1 SNHLY and CDR2 FYNNEI. The CDR3 length is 15 residues. Trimming took off 8 bases at V and 0 bases at J, with 14 bases between the two ends. The CDR3 DNA sequence: TGTGCCAGCTCTCCACTAGAAAGCTCCTACAATGAGCAGTTCTTC. This codes for CASSPLESSYNEQFF.

The chain recombines TRBV11-2 with TRBJ2-7, with TRBD2 identical over 12 bases. Per the germline V gene, CDR1 is SGHAT and CDR2 is FQNNGV. The CDR3 is 16 amino acids. Trimming took 5 bases from V and 7 from J; bases not matched to a gene: 12. The CDR3 DNA follows: TGTGCCAGCAGCCCTCATCTAGCGGGAGGGCCGAAAGAGCAGTACTTC. Translated: CASSPHLAGGPKEQYF.

V and J are TRBV7-6 and TRBJ2-7; D call uncertain. This CDR3 spans 14 amino acids. Trimming left V 3 bases short and J 0 bases short, with 9 bases between. The germline gives CDR1 SGHVS, CDR2 FNYEAQ. CDR3 region: CASSFDISSYEQYF. The CDR3, as DNA: TGTGCCAGCAGCTTCGACATCAGCTCCTACGAGCAGTACTTC.

The chain uses TRBV7-7 and TRBJ2-7; TRBD1 matches 9 bases. V was clipped by 5 bases and J by 7 bases; unmatched bases: 9. The CDR3 sequence is 14 residues long. The germline V gene has CDR1 SSHAT and CDR2 FNYEAQ (reference sequence). For the CDR3, the DNA is TGTGCCAGCAGCGCCGGGACAGGGACGGGGGAGCAGTACTTC. It encodes CASSAGTGTGEQYF.

The V call is TRBV6-1, the J call TRBJ1-2, with 8 bases aligning to TRBD1. The CDR3 is 13 amino acids. The germline V gene has CDR1 MNHNS and CDR2 SASEGT. The V gene end was trimmed by 11 bases and the J gene end by 3 bases; junction bases not matched to a gene: 8. This chain's CDR3 is CACRTGLDYGYTF. The CDR3 nucleotides read TGTGCCTGCCGGACAGGGTTAGACTATGGCTACACCTTC.

This clone has a handful of counts. This chain links TRBV27 with TRBJ2-5; 9 bases are a match to TRBD1. J lost 5 bases, V lost 3 bases, and 4 bases had no gene match. Germline-derived CDR1 and CDR2 are MNHEY and SMNVEV (reference sequence). The length of the CDR3 is 14 residues. In nucleotides, the CDR3 is TGTGCCAGCAGTTTGGGGGGACAGGGTGAGACCCAGTACTTC. Translation gives CASSLGGQGETQYF.

The V and J genes are TRBV5-1 and TRBJ2-5; 8 nucleotides line up with TRBD2. The V gene's germline CDR1 is SGHRS and CDR2 YFSETQ. V was pared by 7 bases and J by 5 bases, with 10 bases of the junction left unmatched. CDR3 length: 14 residues. CDR3 nucleotide sequence: TGCGCCAGCGGTGAAGCGGGGGTGCATGAGACCCAGTACTTC. As protein: CASGEAGVHETQYF. Full variable domain (outside the CDR3, taken from reference TRBV5-1 and TRBJ2-5): KAGVTQTPRYLIKTRGQQVTLSCSPISGHRSVSWYQQTPGQGLQFLFEYFSETQRNKGNFPGRFSGRQFSNSRSEMNVSTLELGDSALYLCASGEAGVHETQYFGPGTRLLVL.